The 18 T cell receptor beta chains given below trace back to one sample, sequenced in a study of tissue T cells after allogeneic stem cell transplantation. Method: immunoSEQ multiplex PCR; TCRdb's copy keeps in-frame clones and lacks some. The sample lists over 15,000 clones; just over 70% were seen once. Sequenced: spleen. The origin of the receptors is a female BALB/c mouse in good health. As its MHC haplotype, the strain has H2-d.

In its sample, this clone was seen a few times. All gene names here are mouse names. The sequence runs out 1 residue before the end of the CDR3; the remainder is reconstructed from the germline J gene. The chain combines TRBV13-1 with TRBJ2-7; D perhaps matches TRBD2 (5 bases). The CDR3 totals 14 residues. Germline V CDR1 and CDR2: NSHNY, SYGAGN. Trimming stripped 4 bases from V and 0 bases from J, with 11 bases between. This CDR3 is CASSRLGDSYEQYF. Incomplete CDR3 DNA: TGTGCCAGCAGTAGGCTGGGCGACTCCTATGAACAGTAC.

As to this clone: Gene names are mouse gene names. The read gets to within 1 residue of the CDR3 end, and the germline J gene fills in the rest. The J gene is TRBJ1-1, the V gene TRBV1; a possible D gene is TRBD1 (5 bases). This CDR3 comprises 13 residues. Germline V gene data show CDR1 as NSQYPW and CDR2 as LRSPGD (reference sequence). With 4 bases removed from V and 0 bases from J, the gap between germline ends came to 6 bases. The CDR3 loop reads CTCSEGQNTEVFF. Partial CDR3 DNA: TGCACCTGCAGTGAGGGACAGAACACAGAAGTCTTC.

With respect to this clone: Each gene name is a mouse one. The CDR3 sequence: CASGGVSYEQYF. The covered CDR3 bases are TGTGCCAGCGGTGGGGTTTCCTATGAACAGTAC. J is TRBJ2-7 and V is TRBV13-2; D ambiguous. The sequenced fragment ends 1 residue before the CDR3 boundary, so the rest is inferred from the germline J gene. Germline V gives CDR1 NNHNN, CDR2 SYGAGS (reference sequence). This CDR3 is 12 amino acids long. V lost 3 bases and J lost 1, with 5 bases in between.

A word on this clone: The genes are named according to mouse. From the germline J gene comes the end of the CDR3, since the read stops 1 residue before it. The rearrangement joins TRBV29 to TRBJ2-3; D may correspond to TRBD1 or TRBD2 (5 bases each). The CDR3 runs 13 residues. Germline CDR1 reads MSHET; CDR2 reads SYDVDS. Trimming took off 8 bases at V and 0 bases at J, with 9 bases between the two ends. The covered CDR3 bases are TGTGCTAGCGGGGGTTCTAGTGCAGAAACGCTGTAT. Translating it yields CASGGSSAETLY. The whole CDR3 region reads CASGGSSAETLYF.

With regard to this clone: Gene and germline names: mouse. The CDR3 end is not reached by the read, which stops 1 residue before it; the germline J gene fills it in. The chain couples TRBV13-2 to TRBJ1-6; TRBD1 agrees at 7 bases. TRBJ1-6 is classed as an ORF, of uncertain function. J lost 3 bases, V lost 0 bases, and 3 bases had no gene match. The CDR3 runs 16 residues. Germline V gives CDR1 NNHNN, CDR2 SYGAGS (reference sequence). This CDR3 is CASGDARDSYNSPLYF. The CDR3 DNA, read in part, is TGTGCCAGCGGTGATGCCCGGGACAGCTATAATTCGCCCCTCTAC.

This clone was counted a single time. The gene names given are mouse names. The read ends 1 residue shy of where the CDR3 ends; the end is completed using the germline J gene. The rearrangement uses TRBV5 and TRBJ2-3; no definite D call. The CDR3 has 13 residues. Trimming shortened V by 4 bases and J by 4 bases, and 9 bases separated the two germline ends. Germline loops: CDR1 LGHNA, CDR2 YNLKQL (reference sequence). CDR3 DNA, as far as it was read: TGTGCCAGCAGCCCCGGACCGACAGAAACGCTGTAT. Encoded protein: CASSPGPTETLY. The CDR3 in its entirety is CASSPGPTETLYF.

This clone is a singleton in its sample. Gene names are the mouse ones. The sequence runs out 1 residue before the end of the CDR3; the remainder is reconstructed from the germline J gene. This rearrangement joins TRBV13-2 to TRBJ2-5; D gene uncertain. V was clipped by 5 bases and J by 6 bases, with 7 bases between them. Germline lookup yields CDR1 NNHNN and CDR2 SYGAGS (reference sequence). This CDR3 has 11 residues. CDR3 protein: CASGAVDTQYF. CDR3 DNA, as far as it was read: TGTGCCAGCGGCGCGGTTGACACCCAGTAC.

About this clone: Genes and germline are mouse. The read ends 1 residue early relative to the CDR3; the germline J gene fills the gap. The chain joins TRBV1 to TRBJ2-7, with 9 bases that match TRBD2. V shed 5 bases and J 1 base; nucleotides not matched to a gene: 6. Per germline, CDR1 NSQYPW and CDR2 LRSPGD (reference sequence). The CDR3 totals 15 residues. Partial CDR3 DNA: TGCACCTGCAGTCCCTCCGGGACTGGGTCCTATGAACAGTAC. It is translated as CTCSPSGTGSYEQY. Given in full, the CDR3 is CTCSPSGTGSYEQYF.

Regarding this clone: Genes and germline are mouse. Sequencing ends 1 residue short of the CDR3 end; the germline J gene provides the rest. This chain uses TRBV13-1 with TRBJ1-1; D might be TRBD1 (6 bases). The germline CDR1 and CDR2 sequences are NSHNY and SYGAGN. This CDR3 comprises 12 residues. Trimming shortened V by 6 bases and J by 1 base, and 7 bases separated the two germline ends. The sequenced part of the CDR3 DNA is TGTGCCAGCAAGGACAGAAACACAGAAGTCTTC. It specifies CASKDRNTEVF. Given in full, the CDR3 is CASKDRNTEVFF.

With respect to this clone: Any gene name here is a mouse gene name. With the read ending 1 residue before the CDR3 end, the germline J gene is used to fill in that end. Distinct nucleotide sequences in the sample also encode this CDR3. This chain uses TRBV14 with TRBJ2-5, with D possibly being TRBD1 (6 bases). The CDR3 is made up of 14 amino acids. V was shortened by 4 bases and J by 0 bases, with 9 bases between the two germline ends. In germline, CDR1 is SGHDT, CDR2 FRDEAV. Partial CDR3 DNA: TGTGCCAGCAGTCCGGGACAAAACCAAGACACCCAGTAC. It encodes CASSPGQNQDTQY. Given in full, the CDR3 is CASSPGQNQDTQYF.

On this clone itself: Gene names refer to mouse genes. The observed sequence ends 1 residue before the CDR3 terminus, with the missing tail filled in from the germline J gene. This chain uses TRBV31 with TRBJ1-3; a possible D gene is TRBD1 (6 bases). This CDR3 contains 14 residues. The germline V and J ends were trimmed by 3 bases and 0 bases, with 9 bases remaining between them. CDR1 GKSSPN and CDR2 SITVG come from the germline V gene. The CDR3 DNA, read in part, is TGTGCCTGGAGGCGGACAGATTCTGGAAATACGCTCTAT. It is translated as CAWRRTDSGNTLY. The whole CDR3 region reads CAWRRTDSGNTLYF. Drawing the rest from reference TRBV31 and TRBJ1-3, the complete variable domain is AQTIHQWPVAEIKAVGSPLSLGCTIKGKSSPNLYWYWQATGGTLQQLFYSITVGQVESVVQLNLSASRPKDDQFILSTEKLLLSHSGFYLCAWRRTDSGNTLYFGEGSRLIVV.

Worth noting for this clone: Genes here carry mouse names. The read falls 1 residue short of the CDR3 end, and the missing part is taken from the germline J gene. V gene TRBV4 combines with J gene TRBJ1-2, with D hard to call. This CDR3 contains 13 residues. Germline V lookup: CDR1 LGHDT, CDR2 YNNKQL (reference sequence). Deletions cut 3 bases from V and 0 bases from J, with 5 bases between. CDR3 DNA (partial): TGTGCCAGCAGCTATAACTCAAACTCCGACTACACC. This gives the protein CASSYNSNSDYT. The entire CDR3 sequence reads CASSYNSNSDYTF.

On this clone itself: Gene names are the mouse ones. The part of the CDR3 DNA that was read is TGTGCCAGCAGTGACCCAGGGGACCAAGACACCCAGTAC. Protein: CASSDPGDQDTQY. The whole CDR3 region reads CASSDPGDQDTQYF. The chain is built from TRBV13-1 and TRBJ2-5, with a tentative D call TRBD1 (6 bases). The read stops 1 residue short of the end of the CDR3; the missing end is completed from the germline J gene. Germline CDR1 NSHNY, CDR2 SYGAGN. The CDR3 is 14 residues long. V was clipped by 2 bases and J by 1 base, with 8 bases between them.

A note on this clone: The listed genes are named as in mouse. The read stops 1 residue short of the end of the CDR3; the missing end is completed from the germline J gene. The chain links TRBV1 to TRBJ2-5; TRBD1 agrees at 7 bases. Germline CDR1 is NSQYPW and CDR2 is LRSPGD (reference sequence). J lost 0 bases, V lost 3 bases, and 6 bases had no gene match. The length of the CDR3 is 16 residues. The sequenced CDR3 bases are TGCACCTGCAGTGCCAGAACAGGGGTTAACCAAGACACCCAGTAC. It encodes CTCSARTGVNQDTQY. The whole CDR3 sequence reads CTCSARTGVNQDTQYF.

With respect to this clone: Gene names are mouse gene names. From the germline J gene comes the end of the CDR3, since the read stops 1 residue before it. The chain links TRBV5 to TRBJ2-2; possible D gene TRBD1, 7 bases. From germline, CDR1 is LGHNA and CDR2 YNLKQL (reference sequence). The CDR3 loop spans 15 amino acids. The V and J ends lost 0 bases and 6 bases respectively, with 11 bases between them. CDR3 protein: CASSQERGRPGQLYF. The sequenced CDR3 bases are TGTGCCAGCAGCCAAGAGAGGGGGCGCCCCGGGCAGCTCTAC.

Of note for this clone: The gene names given are mouse names. The CDR3 goes on 1 residue after the read ends, and that part is filled in from the germline J gene. J is TRBJ2-7 and V is TRBV5; 9 nucleotides agree with TRBD2. V lost 3 bases, J lost 4 bases, and 10 bases stayed unmatched. Germline CDR1 and CDR2: LGHNA and YNLKQL (reference sequence). This CDR3 has 16 residues. The DNA read from the CDR3 is TGTGCCAGCAGCCAGGCTGGGGGGGGCGGGGTTTATGAACAGTAC. Its translation is CASSQAGGGGVYEQY. The full CDR3 protein is CASSQAGGGGVYEQYF.

Regarding this clone: Gene names and germline refer to mouse. CDR3 DNA, as far as it was read: TGTGCCAGCAGTATAGACTGGGGGGTTAACCAAGACACCCAGTAC. Amino acids: CASSIDWGVNQDTQY. The entire CDR3 reads CASSIDWGVNQDTQYF. The chain uses TRBV19 and TRBJ2-5, with TRBD2 identical over 9 bases. The read gets to within 1 residue of the CDR3 end, and the germline J gene fills in the rest. Germline trimming cut 0 bases from V and 0 bases from J; bases unmatched to any gene: 2. The CDR3 is 16 residues long. Germline-derived CDR1 and CDR2 are FNHDT and SITEND (reference sequence).

This clone was counted between two and nine times. Germline and genes: mouse. With the read ending 1 residue before the CDR3 end, the germline J gene is used to fill in that end. V and J are TRBV20 and TRBJ2-5, with D hard to call. The germline V gene has CDR1 GFQATS and CDR2 STVNSAI. Trimming removed 6 bases at V and 4 bases at J, with 11 bases between. This CDR3 is 12 amino acids long. CDR3 bases read: TGTGGTGCATCCCCGTCGGAAGACACCCAGTAC. It specifies CGASPSEDTQY. The whole CDR3 is CGASPSEDTQYF.